One and the same sample provided the 2 T cell receptor beta chains below, sequenced in a study of beta chain features in type 1 diabetes (dated by TCRdb to between 2018 and 2020). The paper as a whole reports these results and caveats: In all four CD4+ subsets, TCRB CDR3 length was moderately but significantly shorter in type 1 diabetes patients.

The antigens these receptors bind are not known. The library was produced with the immunoSEQ multiplex PCR assay. The High Capacity cDNA Reverse Transcription Kit was used to reverse transcribe all of the isolated RNA, meaning that expressed TCRB transcripts were what got sequenced. TCRdb holds this immuneACCESS table with in-frame rearrangements only. Some clones are missing; in checked studies, unresolved V genes explain under half, and the rest has no known cause. Here the sample has over 200,000 clones; approximately 11% occur a single time. The ten largest clonotypes hold around 0.018% of the sample. The sequenced sample consisted of naive CD4+ T cells from blood. Per the publication, the cell subset or site label means: true naive CD4+ T cells. The receptors were sampled from a man aged 30 to 39 with type 1 diabetes.

This clone has a handful of counts. The chain recombines TRBV7-9 with TRBJ2-2; possible D gene TRBD1, 6 bases. V was pared by 8 bases and J by 0 bases, with 10 bases between. The germline V gene encodes CDR1 SEHNR and CDR2 FQNEAQ (reference sequence). The CDR3 has 14 residues. The CDR3 loop is CASARGPNTGELFF. The DNA for the CDR3 is TGTGCCAGCGCCAGGGGTCCGAACACCGGGGAGCTGTTTTTT.

This clone was counted only a few times. In nucleotides, the CDR3 is TGTGCCAGCAGCCGGATGGGGCTATTTCCGTACGAGCAGTACTTC. It yields the protein CASSRMGLFPYEQYF. The chain couples TRBV7-8 to TRBJ2-7; the D gene is possibly TRBD1 (5 bases). Germline V gives CDR1 SGHVS, CDR2 FQNEAQ. This CDR3 spans 15 amino acids. V was clipped by 5 bases and J by 4 bases, with 18 bases between them.